This TCR beta chain was retrieved from a study of identical twins (TCRdb year 2016). Describing the broader study: TCR alpha and beta repertoires from monozygotic twins, unrelated adults of various ages and cord blood were deep-sequenced to test whether fetal clonotypes persist. To rule out contamination, the twin experiments were replicated at different times with different library preparation protocols. Study-wide conclusions, independent of this receptor: In monozygotic twins, recombination models systematically underestimated out-of-frame TCR alpha sharing, but the models matched the sharing seen between unrelated individuals. Invariant T cells such as MAIT and iNKT could partly confound zero-insertion analyses, though diverse VJ usage argued against this for most clonotypes. Conclusions relied on cross-sectional statistical analysis, since the same donors could not be followed over many years. A weaker excess of twin sharing was found in beta out-of-frame sequences because the signal-to-noise ratio was lowered by fewer shared sequences. Fewer insertions were carried by abundant cord blood beta clonotypes; a weaker similar trend was observed in young adult naive repertoires, while no such trend was observed in memory repertoires. Out-of-frame TCR alpha sequences shared between twins showed an excess of low generation-probability sequences compared with coincidental sharing between unrelated individuals.

V has 11 bases trimmed and J has 1 base trimmed; junction bases matching no gene number 8. CDR1 and CDR2, per the germline V gene, are ENHRY and SYGVKD. Spanning cysteine to phenylalanine, the CDR3 consists of 14 amino acids. Only CDR3 DNA is held: 42 bases, read in frame from base 1. Library method: 5' RACE. The instrument given in TCRdb is Illumina HiSeq 2000. Template switching added a universal primer binding site, and the final cDNA carried a unique molecular identifier that allowed TCR cDNA molecules to be counted accurately. First-strand cDNA for TCR alpha and beta chains was synthesized from specific primers in the conserved constant-segment region. Each cDNA library was double barcoded, with a SMART-Mk sample barcode plus Illumina barcodes, to control for contamination. TruSeq adapter sequences along with Illumina sample barcodes were introduced in two successive PCR steps. The TCR alpha and beta cDNA libraries were sequenced on the Illumina HiSeq platform using custom primers. For the original study's pipeline: MiGEC processed the raw reads to extract unique molecular identifiers, while MiXCR was used to determine the CDR3 positions. Recombination models were inferred per individual with the repgenHMM and IGoR tools using an EM algorithm. The analysis of shared clonotypes was done with the tcR package in R, with sharing normalized by the product of cloneset sizes. Out-of-frame nonproductive sequences were analyzed to study raw recombination free of thymic and clonal selection effects. Using fastp at Q25 and MiXCR, TCRdb reprocessed the public reads and kept productive beta chains. Each entry is one CDR3 protein sequence, shown with its most common DNA and genes. The V and J calls, along with clone size, are taken from TCRdb and not from the paper's own processing. The sample includes roughly 1,500,000 distinct CDR3 sequences, with more than 30% observed a single time. Jointly, the top ten make up around 0.3% of the sample.

Many counts were recorded for this clonotype. Its antigen remains undetermined. The record has no base qualities; no much larger clone is one base away. Every donor was a healthy Caucasian. Recombination connected TRBV10-3 to TRBJ2-3; the central 8 bases match TRBD2. The TCR comes from a newborn girl in good health. The sample comprised cord blood. This receptor carries the CDR3 CACRSSGRTDTQYF. The nucleotides are TGTGCCTGCCGTTCTAGCGGGCGCACAGATACGCAGTATTTT.